This is a list of T cell receptor beta chains from one sample in a study of regulatory T cells in long-lasting Graves disease. A single record per CDR3 protein comes from TCRdb applying MiXCR to the multiplex PCR reads. The sample has over 300,000 distinct CDR3 sequences, roughly 21% seen once. Sequenced here: peripheral blood mononuclear cells (PBMCs), sampled when the disease was refractory, from a patient treated with antithyroid drugs. These receptors originate from a female donor with Graves disease. CDR3s include the opening cysteine and the closing phenylalanine or tryptophan. Fields, in order: J gene, D gene, V gene, clone size, CDR3 DNA, CDR3 protein. A D gene is named only where the DNA matches it firmly. Expanded clones are given a class, and other clones once, few, many or no size at all.

j_call: TRBJ2-7
d_call: .
v_call: TRBV10-3
clone_size: many
cdr3_nt: TGTGCCATCAGCGGACGGGGGTTCCACGAGCAGTACTTC
cdr3_aa: CAISGRGFHEQYF

j_call: TRBJ2-5
d_call: .
v_call: TRBV9
clone_size: .
cdr3_nt: TGTGCCAGCAGCGTAGGGAGCCGGGAGACCCAGTACTTC
cdr3_aa: CASSVGSRETQYF

j_call: TRBJ2-7
d_call: .
v_call: TRBV4-1
clone_size: .
cdr3_nt: TGCGCCAGCAGCCAAAGGTCTTCGGCCCACGAGCAGTACTTC
cdr3_aa: CASSQRSSAHEQYF

j_call: TRBJ2-1
d_call: TRBD1
v_call: TRBV28
clone_size: few
cdr3_nt: TGTGCCAGCAGCTCGGACAGGGGGGAAATCAATGAGCAGTTCTTC
cdr3_aa: CASSSDRGEINEQFF

j_call: TRBJ1-3
d_call: .
v_call: TRBV20-1
clone_size: .
cdr3_nt: TGCAGTTTCCTCACAGGACGGGGCTCTGGAAACACCATATATTTT
cdr3_aa: CSFLTGRGSGNTIYF

j_call: TRBJ1-5
d_call: .
v_call: TRBV5-1
clone_size: many
cdr3_nt: TGCGCCAGCAGCCCGGAAGGTTCGTGGGGACTGGATCAGCCCCAGCATTTT
cdr3_aa: CASSPEGSWGLDQPQHF

j_call: TRBJ1-6
d_call: .
v_call: TRBV10-1
clone_size: .
cdr3_nt: TGCGCCAGCTCCGGGACCAATTCACCCCTCCACTTT
cdr3_aa: CASSGTNSPLHF

j_call: TRBJ1-1
d_call: .
v_call: TRBV7-3
clone_size: many
cdr3_nt: TGTGCCAGCAGCTTAATGGCGGCTGGGTTGAACACTGAAGCTTTCTTT
cdr3_aa: CASSLMAAGLNTEAFF

j_call: TRBJ1-4
d_call: .
v_call: TRBV12-3/TRBV12-4
clone_size: .
cdr3_nt: TGTGCCAGCAGCCCCGGGGGGTGGGAAGAAAAACTGTTTTTT
cdr3_aa: CASSPGGWEEKLFF

j_call: TRBJ2-6
d_call: .
v_call: TRBV2
clone_size: many
cdr3_nt: TGTGCCAGCAGTGTTCGAGGGGAAAGATCTGGGGCCAACGTCCTGACTTTC
cdr3_aa: CASSVRGERSGANVLTF

j_call: TRBJ2-7
d_call: TRBD2
v_call: TRBV20-1
clone_size: many
cdr3_nt: TGCAGTGCGCCCCTGAGACTAGCGGGAGCCTACGAGCAGTACTTC
cdr3_aa: CSAPLRLAGAYEQYF

j_call: TRBJ1-1
d_call: .
v_call: TRBV5-1
clone_size: many
cdr3_nt: TGCGCCAGCACCCCGGGGGACCGCACTAACACTGAAGCTTTCTTT
cdr3_aa: CASTPGDRTNTEAFF

j_call: TRBJ2-7
d_call: .
v_call: TRBV7-9
clone_size: .
cdr3_nt: TGTGCCAGCAGCGTGACAGTTGGGGCCTACGAGCAGTACTTC
cdr3_aa: CASSVTVGAYEQYF

j_call: TRBJ1-5
d_call: .
v_call: TRBV18
clone_size: few
cdr3_nt: TGTGCCAGCTCAATCAATAGCAATCAGCCCCAGCATTTT
cdr3_aa: CASSINSNQPQHF

j_call: TRBJ1-2
d_call: TRBD1
v_call: TRBV20-1
clone_size: .
cdr3_nt: TGCAGTGCTAGAGCCCTGCCGGGACAGGGGGCGGGCGGCTATGGCTACACCTTC
cdr3_aa: CSARALPGQGAGGYGYTF

j_call: TRBJ1-5
d_call: .
v_call: TRBV9
clone_size: .
cdr3_nt: TGTGCCAGCAGCGTATCCCCGAGTGGTCAGCCCCAGCATTTT
cdr3_aa: CASSVSPSGQPQHF